A selection of T cell receptor beta chains follows, all from one sample in a study of blood T cell repertoires in COVID-19. Data came from immunoSEQ multiplex PCR; TCRdb stores just in-frame clones and leaves some out. The data contain about 250,000 clones, approximately 85% of them singletons. Sample: peripheral blood. The receptors shown here come from a man aged 45-60 years with active or convalescent COVID-19. Each CDR3 is given with its conserved first and last residue. The order of the fields is CDR3 length, clone size, J gene, D gene, V gene, CDR3 DNA, CDR3 protein. A D gene is named only where the DNA matches it firmly. Expanded clones are given a class, and other clones once, few, many or no size at all.

16 | . | TRBJ2-3 | TRBD2 | TRBV2 | TGTGCCAGCAGGGTCGGCGGGAGGGCCGGGTTAGATACGCAGTATTTT | CASRVGGRAGLDTQYF
13 | . | TRBJ1-5 | . | TRBV12-3/TRBV12-4 | TGTGCCAGCAGTACCAGTAGCAATCAGCCCCAGCATTTT | CASSTSSNQPQHF
12 | . | TRBJ1-5 | . | TRBV10-3 | TGTGCCATCAGTGATCCGGGTCAGCCCCAGCATTTT | CAISDPGQPQHF
15 | . | TRBJ2-1 | TRBD2 | TRBV7-9 | TGTGCCAGCACCCGACTAGCGGGAGAGGGCAATGAGCAGTTCTTC | CASTRLAGEGNEQFF
12 | . | TRBJ2-1 | . | TRBV10-3 | TGTGCCATCAGTGAGTCCCTTAATGAGCAGTTCTTC | CAISESLNEQFF
14 | . | TRBJ2-1 | . | TRBV18 | TGTGCCAGCTCACGCCGGGACACCTACAATGAGCAGTTCTTC | CASSRRDTYNEQFF
14 | . | TRBJ1-3 | . | TRBV2 | TGTGCCAGCAGTGAGCGGACAGTCCGCAACACCATATATTTT | CASSERTVRNTIYF
15 | few | TRBJ2-1 | TRBD1 | TRBV19 | TGTGCCAGTAGTAATAGGGGGCGCAAGTACAATGAGCAGTTCTTC | CASSNRGRKYNEQFF
12 | many | TRBJ2-5 | . | TRBV2 | TGTGCCAGCAGGACTATGGGGGAGACCCAGTACTTC | CASRTMGETQYF
15 | . | TRBJ2-1 | . | TRBV4-1 | TGCGCCAGCAGCCAAGGGAGGGGCAGATACAATGAGCAGTTCTTC | CASSQGRGRYNEQFF
13 | once | TRBJ1-1 | . | TRBV11-1 | TGTGCCAGCAGACAACAGGAGAACACTGAAGCTTTCTTT | CASRQQENTEAFF
17 | few | TRBJ1-2 | . | TRBV18 | TGTGCCAGCTCACCAGTGGCTGGAAGGGAAGGGGCCTATGGCTACACCTTC | CASSPVAGREGAYGYTF
15 | . | TRBJ1-2 | . | TRBV5-6 | TGTGCCAGCAGCCCGGTAGGGGTCGAAGCCCATGGCTACACCTTC | CASSPVGVEAHGYTF
16 | . | TRBJ1-2 | . | TRBV7-2 | TGTGCCAGCAGCTTAGACTCCTTTGCGGGCAACTATGGCTACACCTTC | CASSLDSFAGNYGYTF
16 | . | TRBJ1-1 | TRBD1 | TRBV7-6 | TGTGCCAGCAGCTCGATCCCGGACAGGGGGTCTAAGGGAGCTTTCTTT | CASSSIPDRGSKGAFF
10 | . | TRBJ2-5 | . | TRBV29-1 | TGCAGCGGGAGGGGAGAGACCCAGTACTTC | CSGRGETQYF
15 | . | TRBJ1-2 | . | TRBV19 | TGTGCCAGTAGTAGGCAGGGATCCTCGGCCTATGGCTACACCTTC | CASSRQGSSAYGYTF
18 | . | TRBJ2-3 | TRBD2 | TRBV4-2 | TGTGCCAGCAGCCAAGCCCCCTACGCTAGCGGGATAGGAGATACGCAGTATTTT | CASSQAPYASGIGDTQYF
18 | . | TRBJ2-1 | TRBD2 | TRBV15 | TGTGCCACCAGCAGAGATCCCCTAGCGGGACATGCCTACAATGAGCAGTTCTTC | CATSRDPLAGHAYNEQFF
13 | . | TRBJ1-2 | . | TRBV27 | TGTGCCAGCGGCCCGTCTGGTGGCTATGGCTACACCTTC | CASGPSGGYGYTF
15 | . | TRBJ2-7 | TRBD2 | TRBV19 | TGTGCCAGTAGTTCGCGACTAGCGGGAGGCTACGAGCAGTACTTC | CASSSRLAGGYEQYF
13 | . | TRBJ2-3 | . | TRBV4-2 | TGTGCCAGCAGCCAAGCGCGGGAAGGTACGCAGTATTTT | CASSQAREGTQYF
14 | once | TRBJ1-2 | . | TRBV2 | TGTGCCAGCAGTGACATGCGGGGAGGGTATGGCTACACCTTC | CASSDMRGGYGYTF
18 | once | TRBJ2-4 | TRBD1 | TRBV19 | TGTGCCAGTAGTATCCGGGACAGGGGGCCCATAGCCAAAAACATTCAGTACTTC | CASSIRDRGPIAKNIQYF
16 | once | TRBJ2-1 | TRBD2 | TRBV4-1 | TGCGCCAGCAGCCAAAGTGCTAGCGGGCCCTACAATGAGCAGTTCTTC | CASSQSASGPYNEQFF
16 | . | TRBJ2-1 | TRBD2 | TRBV5-4 | TGTGCCAGCAGCGACCTTTTGCGGGAGGGTTACAATGAGCAGTTCTTC | CASSDLLREGYNEQFF
12 | . | TRBJ2-3 | . | TRBV12-3/TRBV12-4 | TGTGCCTCGCGGAACGCTGCAGATACGCAGTATTTT | CASRNAADTQYF
16 | once | TRBJ2-1 | TRBD2 | TRBV30 | TGTGCCTGGGAACGACTAGCGGGGAGCTCCTACAATGAGCAGTTCTTC | CAWERLAGSSYNEQFF
15 | . | TRBJ1-3 | . | TRBV5-4 | TGTGCCAGCAGCTTGGATCAGGGCTCTGGAAACACCATATATTTT | CASSLDQGSGNTIYF
16 | . | TRBJ2-3 | TRBD2 | TRBV12-5 | TGTGCTAGTGGTCTACTGACTAGCGGGAGTGCGGATACGCAGTATTTT | CASGLLTSGSADTQYF
12 | . | TRBJ1-4 | . | TRBV6-5 | TGTGCCAGCAGACAGGCTAATGAAAAACTGTTTTTT | CASRQANEKLFF